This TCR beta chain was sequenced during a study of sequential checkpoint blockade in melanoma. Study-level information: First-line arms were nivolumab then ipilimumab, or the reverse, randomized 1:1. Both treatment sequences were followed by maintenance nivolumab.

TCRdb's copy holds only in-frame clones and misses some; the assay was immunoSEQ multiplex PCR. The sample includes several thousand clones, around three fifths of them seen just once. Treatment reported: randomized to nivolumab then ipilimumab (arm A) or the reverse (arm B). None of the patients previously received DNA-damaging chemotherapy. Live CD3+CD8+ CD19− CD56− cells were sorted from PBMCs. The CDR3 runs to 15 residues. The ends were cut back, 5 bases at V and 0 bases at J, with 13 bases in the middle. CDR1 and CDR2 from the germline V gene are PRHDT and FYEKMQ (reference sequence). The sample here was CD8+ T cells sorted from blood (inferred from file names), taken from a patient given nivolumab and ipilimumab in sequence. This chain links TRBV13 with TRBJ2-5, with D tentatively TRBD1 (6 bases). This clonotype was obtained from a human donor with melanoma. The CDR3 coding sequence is TGTGCCAGCAGCGTGAGCCGGACAGACCAAGAGACCCAGTACTTC. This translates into CASSVSRTDQETQYF.